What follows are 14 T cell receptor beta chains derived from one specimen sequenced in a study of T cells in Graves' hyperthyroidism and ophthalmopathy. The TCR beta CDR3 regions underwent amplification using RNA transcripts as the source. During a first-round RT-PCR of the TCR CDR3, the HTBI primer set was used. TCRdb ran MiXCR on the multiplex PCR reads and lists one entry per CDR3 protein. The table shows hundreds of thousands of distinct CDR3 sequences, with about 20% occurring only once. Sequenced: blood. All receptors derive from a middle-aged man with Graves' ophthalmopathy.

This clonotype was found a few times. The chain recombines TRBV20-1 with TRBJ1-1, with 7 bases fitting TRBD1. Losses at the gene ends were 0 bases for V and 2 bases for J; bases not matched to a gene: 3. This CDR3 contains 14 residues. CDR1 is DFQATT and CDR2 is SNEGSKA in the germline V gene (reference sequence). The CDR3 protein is CSAREGQINTEAFF. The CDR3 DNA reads TGCAGTGCTAGAGAGGGACAGATTAACACTGAAGCTTTCTTT.

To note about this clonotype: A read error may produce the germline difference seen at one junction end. DNA of the CDR3: TGTGCCGGCAGCTTAGTCGGGCGGACTAGCACAGATACGCAGTATTTT. Translated: CAGSLVGRTSTDTQYF. The rearrangement links TRBV11-1 to TRBJ2-3; D is perhaps TRBD2 (5 bases). The CDR3 spans 16 residues. Germline lookup yields CDR1 SGHAT and CDR2 FQDESV (reference sequence).

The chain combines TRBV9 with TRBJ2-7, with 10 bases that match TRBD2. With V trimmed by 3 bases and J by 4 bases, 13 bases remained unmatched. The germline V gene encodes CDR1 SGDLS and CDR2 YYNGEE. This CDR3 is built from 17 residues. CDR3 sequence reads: CASSDPVAGGSQYEQYF. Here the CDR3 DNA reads TGTGCCAGCAGCGATCCGGTAGCGGGAGGTTCCCAGTACGAGCAGTACTTC.

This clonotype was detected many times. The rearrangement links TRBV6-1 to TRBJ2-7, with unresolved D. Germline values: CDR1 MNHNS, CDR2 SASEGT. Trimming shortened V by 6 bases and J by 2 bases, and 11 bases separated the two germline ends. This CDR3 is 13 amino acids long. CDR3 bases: TGTGCCAGCAGCACAATAATCACCTACGAGCAGTACTTC. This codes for CASSTIITYEQYF.

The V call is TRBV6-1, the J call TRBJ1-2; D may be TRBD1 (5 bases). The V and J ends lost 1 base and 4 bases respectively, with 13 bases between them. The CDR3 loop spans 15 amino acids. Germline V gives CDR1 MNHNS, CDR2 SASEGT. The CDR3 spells CASSEDGGGGYGYTF. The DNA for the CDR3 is TGTGCCAGCAGTGAAGATGGGGGAGGAGGCTATGGCTACACCTTC.

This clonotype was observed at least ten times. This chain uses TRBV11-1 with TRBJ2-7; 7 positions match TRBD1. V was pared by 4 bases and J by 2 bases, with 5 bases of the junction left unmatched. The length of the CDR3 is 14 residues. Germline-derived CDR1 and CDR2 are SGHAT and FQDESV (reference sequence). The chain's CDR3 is CASSSGTEAYEQYF. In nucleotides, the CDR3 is TGTGCCAGCAGCTCCGGGACAGAAGCCTACGAGCAGTACTTC.

As DNA, the CDR3 is TGCAGCGTTGAAGAAGGGACAGGGAGAAAAGAGACCCAGTACTTC. Translated: CSVEEGTGRKETQYF. The chain joins TRBV29-1 to TRBJ2-5; 9 bases are a match to TRBD1. With 0 bases clipped from V and 3 bases from J, the junction kept 5 bases outside the gene matches. The CDR3 is 15 amino acids. Germline values: CDR1 SQVTM, CDR2 ANQGSEA.

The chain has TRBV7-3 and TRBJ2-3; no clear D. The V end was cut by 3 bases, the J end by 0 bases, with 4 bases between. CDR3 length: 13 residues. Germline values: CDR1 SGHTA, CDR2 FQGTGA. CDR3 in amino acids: CASSFYSTDTQYF. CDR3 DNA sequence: TGTGCCAGCAGCTTCTATAGCACAGATACGCAGTATTTT. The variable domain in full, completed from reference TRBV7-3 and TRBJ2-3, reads GAGVSQTPSNKVTEKGKYVELRCDPISGHTALYWYRQSLGQGPEFLIYFQGTGAADDSGLPNDRFFAVRPEGSVSTLKIQRTERGDSAVYLCASSFYSTDTQYFGPGTRLTVL.

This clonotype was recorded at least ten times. CDR3 residues: CATSDTGLAGDTQYF. The DNA for the CDR3 is TGTGCCACCAGTGATACCGGACTAGCGGGGGATACGCAGTATTTT. The chain is built from TRBV24-1 and TRBJ2-3, with TRBD2 matching over 12 bases. The CDR3 runs to 15 residues. Germline CDR1 KGHDR, CDR2 SFDVKD. V dropped 3 bases and J dropped 6; count of bases not matched to a gene: 3.

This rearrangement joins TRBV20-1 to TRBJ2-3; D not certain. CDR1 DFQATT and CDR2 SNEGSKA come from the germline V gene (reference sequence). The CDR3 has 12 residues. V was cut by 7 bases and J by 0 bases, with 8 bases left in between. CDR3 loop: CSVLDSTDTQYF. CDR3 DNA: TGCAGTGTTCTCGACAGCACAGATACGCAGTATTTT.

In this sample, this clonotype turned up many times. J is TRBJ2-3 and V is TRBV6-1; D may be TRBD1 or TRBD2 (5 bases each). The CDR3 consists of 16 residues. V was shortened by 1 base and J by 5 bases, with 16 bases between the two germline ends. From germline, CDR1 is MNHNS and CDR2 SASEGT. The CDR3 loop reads CASSEGWLARGDTQYF. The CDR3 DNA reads TGTGCCAGCAGTGAAGGTTGGCTAGCAAGGGGAGATACGCAGTATTTT.

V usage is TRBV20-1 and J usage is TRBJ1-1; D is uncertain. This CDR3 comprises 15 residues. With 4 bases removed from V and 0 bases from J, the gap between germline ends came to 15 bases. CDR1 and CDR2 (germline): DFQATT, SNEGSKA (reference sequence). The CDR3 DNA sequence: TGCAGTGCTAATATCGGCGGTGAAATGAACACTGAAGCTTTCTTT. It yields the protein CSANIGGEMNTEAFF.

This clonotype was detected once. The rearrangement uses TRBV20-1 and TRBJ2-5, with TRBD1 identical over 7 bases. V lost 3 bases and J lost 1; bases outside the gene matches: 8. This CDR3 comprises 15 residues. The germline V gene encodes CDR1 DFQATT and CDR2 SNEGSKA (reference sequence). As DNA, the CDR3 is TGCAGTGCTAGGGCGTTGACAGGGACCCAAGAGACCCAGTACTTC. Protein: CSARALTGTQETQYF.

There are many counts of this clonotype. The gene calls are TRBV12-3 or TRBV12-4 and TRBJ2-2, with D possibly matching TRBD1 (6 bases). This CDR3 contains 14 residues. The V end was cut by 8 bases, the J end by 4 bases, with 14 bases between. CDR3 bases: TGTGCCAGCGGACCCAGGGGCCTCACCGGGGAGCTGTTTTTT. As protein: CASGPRGLTGELFF.